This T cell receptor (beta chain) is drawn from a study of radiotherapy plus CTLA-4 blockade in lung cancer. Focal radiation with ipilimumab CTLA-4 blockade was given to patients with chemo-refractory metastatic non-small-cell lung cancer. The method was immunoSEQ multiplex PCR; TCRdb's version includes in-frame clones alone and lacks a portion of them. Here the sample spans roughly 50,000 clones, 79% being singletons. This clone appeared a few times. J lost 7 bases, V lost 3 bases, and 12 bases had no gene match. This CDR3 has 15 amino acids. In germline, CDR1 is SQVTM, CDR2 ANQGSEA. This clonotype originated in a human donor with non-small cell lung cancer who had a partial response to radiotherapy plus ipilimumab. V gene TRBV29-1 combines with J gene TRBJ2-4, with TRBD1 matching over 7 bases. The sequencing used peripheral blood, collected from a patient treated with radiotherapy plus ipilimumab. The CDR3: CSVDAGDRGVNIQYF. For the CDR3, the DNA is TGCAGCGTTGACGCCGGGGACAGAGGGGTGAACATTCAGTACTTC.